The T cell receptor (beta chain) under discussion was sequenced for a study of blood T cell repertoires in COVID-19. Original methodology: Reference gene primers were amplified, and this amplification served to estimate nucleated cell counts. The table came from immunoSEQ multiplex PCR; TCRdb's copy has only in-frame clones and leaves some out. That table is the source of V, J and clone size, and D and trimming were worked out from the DNA. This sample has about 21,000 clones, with 80% found just once. This CDR3 is built from 13 residues. Looked up from germline, CDR1 is SGDLS and CDR2 is YYNGEE. Trimming left V 7 bases short and J 5 bases short, with 15 bases between.

The J gene is TRBJ1-1, the V gene TRBV9; tentatively, D is TRBD1 (6 bases). Sequenced input: peripheral blood. This receptor was identified in a man between 60 and 75 years old with active COVID-19. CDR3 residues: CASGRGGNTEAFF. The CDR3 DNA reads TGTGCCAGCGGAAGAGGGGGTAATACTGAAGCTTTCTTT.